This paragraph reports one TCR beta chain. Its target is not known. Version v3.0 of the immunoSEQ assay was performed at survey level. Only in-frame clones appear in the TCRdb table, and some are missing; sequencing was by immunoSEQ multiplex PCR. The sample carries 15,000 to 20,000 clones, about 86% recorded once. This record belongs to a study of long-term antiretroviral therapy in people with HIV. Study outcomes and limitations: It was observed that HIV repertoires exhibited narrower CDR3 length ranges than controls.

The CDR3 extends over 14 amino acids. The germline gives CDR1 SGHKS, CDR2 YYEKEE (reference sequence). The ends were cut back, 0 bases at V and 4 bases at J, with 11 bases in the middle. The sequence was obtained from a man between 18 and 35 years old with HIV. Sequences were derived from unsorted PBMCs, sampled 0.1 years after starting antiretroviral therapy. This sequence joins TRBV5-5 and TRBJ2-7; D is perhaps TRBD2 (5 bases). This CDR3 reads CASSLAGKLYEQYF. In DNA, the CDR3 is TGTGCCAGCAGCTTGGCGGGGAAATTATACGAGCAGTACTTC.